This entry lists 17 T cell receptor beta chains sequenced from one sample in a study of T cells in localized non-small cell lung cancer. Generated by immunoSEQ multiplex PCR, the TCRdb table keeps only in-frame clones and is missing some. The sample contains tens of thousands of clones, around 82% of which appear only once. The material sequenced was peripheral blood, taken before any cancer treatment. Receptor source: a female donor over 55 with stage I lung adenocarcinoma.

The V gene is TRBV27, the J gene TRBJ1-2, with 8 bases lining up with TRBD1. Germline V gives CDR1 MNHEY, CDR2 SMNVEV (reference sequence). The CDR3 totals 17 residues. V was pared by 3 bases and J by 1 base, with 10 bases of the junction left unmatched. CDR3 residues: CASSFGTGGLNNYGYTF. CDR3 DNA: TGTGCCAGCAGTTTCGGAACAGGGGGACTCAATAACTATGGCTACACCTTC.

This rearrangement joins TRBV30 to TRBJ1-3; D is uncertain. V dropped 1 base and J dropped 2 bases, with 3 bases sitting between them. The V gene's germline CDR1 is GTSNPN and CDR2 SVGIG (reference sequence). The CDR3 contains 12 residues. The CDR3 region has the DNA TGTGCCTGGAGTGACACTGGAAACACCATATATTTT. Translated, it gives CAWSDTGNTIYF.

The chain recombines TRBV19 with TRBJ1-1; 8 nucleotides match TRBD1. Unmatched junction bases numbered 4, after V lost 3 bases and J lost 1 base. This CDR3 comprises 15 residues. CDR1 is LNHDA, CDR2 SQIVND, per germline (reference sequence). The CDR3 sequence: CASSIQGAPNTEAFF. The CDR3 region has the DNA TGTGCCAGTAGTATCCAGGGGGCCCCGAACACTGAAGCTTTCTTT.

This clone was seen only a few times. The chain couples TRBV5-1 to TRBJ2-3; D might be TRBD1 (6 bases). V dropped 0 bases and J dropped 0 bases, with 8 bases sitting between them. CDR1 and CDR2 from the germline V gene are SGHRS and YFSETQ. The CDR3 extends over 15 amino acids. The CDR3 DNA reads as TGCGCCAGCAGCTTGGGACAGGTTAGCACAGATACGCAGTATTTT. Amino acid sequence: CASSLGQVSTDTQYF.

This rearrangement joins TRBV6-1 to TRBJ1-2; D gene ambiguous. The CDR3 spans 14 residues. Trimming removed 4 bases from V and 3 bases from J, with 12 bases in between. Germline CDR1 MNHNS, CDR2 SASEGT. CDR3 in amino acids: CASSVGNGDYGYTF. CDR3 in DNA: TGTGCCAGCAGTGTAGGCAATGGGGACTATGGCTACACCTTC.

The DNA for the CDR3 is TGTGCCAGCAGCAGTGCCGGGACTAGCGGCTACGAGCAGTACTTC. Translated, it gives CASSSAGTSGYEQYF. This rearrangement joins TRBV21-1 to TRBJ2-7; the table calls TRBD2, which could not be checked here. TRBV21-1 is labeled a pseudogene. CDR3 size: 15 residues.

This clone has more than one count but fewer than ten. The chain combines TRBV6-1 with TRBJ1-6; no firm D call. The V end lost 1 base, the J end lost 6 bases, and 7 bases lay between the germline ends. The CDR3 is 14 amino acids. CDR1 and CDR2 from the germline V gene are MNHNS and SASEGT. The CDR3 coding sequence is TGTGCCAGCAGTGAAGGACGCGTTAATTCACCCCTCCACTTT. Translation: CASSEGRVNSPLHF.

The CDR3 DNA is TGTGCCAGCAAAGATTACGGGCTTAACTATGGCTACACCTTC. It specifies CASKDYGLNYGYTF. The chain recombines TRBV11-2 with TRBJ1-2; D is ambiguous. V was clipped by 7 bases and J by 1 base, with 13 bases between them. This CDR3 contains 14 residues. CDR1 and CDR2 (germline): SGHAT, FQNNGV. Looking up the rest from reference TRBV11-2 and TRBJ1-2 gives the full variable domain: EAGVAQSPRYKIIEKRQSVAFWCNPISGHATLYWYQQILGQGPKLLIQFQNNGVVDDSQLPKDRFSAERLKGVDSTLKIQPAKLEDSAVYLCASKDYGLNYGYTFGSGTRLTVV.

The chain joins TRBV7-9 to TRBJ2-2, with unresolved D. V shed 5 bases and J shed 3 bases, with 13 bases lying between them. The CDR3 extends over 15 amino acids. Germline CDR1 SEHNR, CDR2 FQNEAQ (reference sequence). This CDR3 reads CASSQLGLHTGELFF. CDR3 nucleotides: TGTGCCAGCAGCCAGCTCGGTCTTCACACCGGGGAGCTGTTTTTT.

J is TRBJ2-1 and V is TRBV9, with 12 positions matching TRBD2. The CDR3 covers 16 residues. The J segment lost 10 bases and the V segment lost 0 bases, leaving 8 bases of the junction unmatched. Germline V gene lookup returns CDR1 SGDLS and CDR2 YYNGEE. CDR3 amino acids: CASSVAGTSGSREQFF. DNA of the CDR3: TGTGCCAGCAGCGTAGCCGGGACTAGCGGGTCTAGGGAGCAGTTCTTC.

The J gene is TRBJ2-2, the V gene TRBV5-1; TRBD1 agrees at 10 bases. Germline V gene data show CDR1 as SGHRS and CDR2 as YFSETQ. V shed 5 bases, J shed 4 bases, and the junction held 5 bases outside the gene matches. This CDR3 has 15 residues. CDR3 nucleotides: TGCGCCAGCAGTCCCGGGACAGGGGCCACCGGGGAGCTGTTTTTT. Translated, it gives CASSPGTGATGELFF.

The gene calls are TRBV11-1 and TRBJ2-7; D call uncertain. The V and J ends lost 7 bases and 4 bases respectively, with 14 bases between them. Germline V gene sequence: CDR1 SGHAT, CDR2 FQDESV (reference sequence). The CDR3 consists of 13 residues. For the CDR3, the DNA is TGTGCCAGCACCGAAGGGAATCCGTACGAGCAGTACTTC. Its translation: CASTEGNPYEQYF.

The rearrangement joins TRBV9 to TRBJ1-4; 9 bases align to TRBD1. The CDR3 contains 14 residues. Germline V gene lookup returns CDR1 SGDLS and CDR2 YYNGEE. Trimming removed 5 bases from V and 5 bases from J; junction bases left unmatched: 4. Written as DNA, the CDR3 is TGTGCCAGCAGTTGGGGACAGGGAAATGAAAAACTGTTTTTT. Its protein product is CASSWGQGNEKLFF. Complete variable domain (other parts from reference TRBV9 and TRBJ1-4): DSGVTQTPKHLITATGQRVTLRCSPRSGDLSVYWYQQSLDQGLQFLIQYYNGEERAKGNILERFSAQQFPDLHSELNLSSLELGDSALYFCASSWGQGNEKLFFGSGTQLSVL.

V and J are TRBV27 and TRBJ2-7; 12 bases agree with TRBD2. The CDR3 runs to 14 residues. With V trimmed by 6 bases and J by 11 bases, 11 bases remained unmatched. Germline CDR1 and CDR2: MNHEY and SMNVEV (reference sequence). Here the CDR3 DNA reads TGTGCCAGCAGCATGACTAGCGGGAGAAGTAGGGAGTACTTC. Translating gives CASSMTSGRSREYF.

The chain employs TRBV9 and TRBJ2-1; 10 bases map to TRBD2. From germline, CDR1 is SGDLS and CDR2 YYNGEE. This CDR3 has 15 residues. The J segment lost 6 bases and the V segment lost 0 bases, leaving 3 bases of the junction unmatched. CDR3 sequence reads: CASSVEASGGNEQFF. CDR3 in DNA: TGTGCCAGCAGCGTAGAAGCTAGCGGGGGCAATGAGCAGTTCTTC.

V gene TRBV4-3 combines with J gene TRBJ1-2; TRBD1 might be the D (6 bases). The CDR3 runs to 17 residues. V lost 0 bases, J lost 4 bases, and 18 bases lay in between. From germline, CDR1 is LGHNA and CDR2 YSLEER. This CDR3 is CASSQEYDSLGAYGYTF. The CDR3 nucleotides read TGCGCCAGCAGCCAAGAATACGACTCCCTGGGGGCCTATGGCTACACCTTC.

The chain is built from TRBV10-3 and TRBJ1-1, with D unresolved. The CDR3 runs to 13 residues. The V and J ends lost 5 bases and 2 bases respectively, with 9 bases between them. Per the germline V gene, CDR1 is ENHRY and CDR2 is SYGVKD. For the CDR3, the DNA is TGTGCCATCAGTCTGACGGGCAACACTGAAGCTTTCTTT. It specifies CAISLTGNTEAFF.